The 15 T cell receptor beta chains presented below share a single source sample, sequenced in a study of Tregs in tolerant kidney transplant recipients. The repertoire was sequenced with immunoSEQ multiplex PCR; TCRdb's copy has only in-frame clones and lacks some. The sample records tens of thousands of clones, more than 85% being singletons. The specimen was Tregs from blood, collected before the transplant. The receptors originated from a human donor who received a combined kidney and bone marrow transplant.

The chain links TRBV6-5 to TRBJ2-1; no firm D call. Deletions cut 8 bases from V and 1 base from J, with 9 bases between. Per the germline V gene, CDR1 is MNHEY and CDR2 is SVGAGI. This CDR3 spans 13 amino acids. The CDR3 reads CASPATSYNEQFF. In DNA, the CDR3 is TGTGCCAGCCCGGCGACTTCCTACAATGAGCAGTTCTTC.

V usage is TRBV7-9 and J usage is TRBJ2-3, with 8 bases fitting TRBD1. The CDR3 has 15 amino acids. CDR1 SEHNR and CDR2 FQNEAQ come from the germline V gene (reference sequence). Germline trimming cut 7 bases from V and 2 bases from J; bases unmatched to any gene: 8. CDR3: CASTFWGQDTDTQYF. DNA for the CDR3: TGTGCCAGCACCTTTTGGGGACAGGACACAGATACGCAGTATTTT.

V and J are TRBV7-2 and TRBJ2-1; 10 positions agree with TRBD1. The V gene's germline CDR1 is SGHTA and CDR2 FQGNSA. V lost 5 bases, J lost 0 bases, and 13 bases stayed unmatched. CDR3 length: 19 residues. CDR3: CASSLPGQGTRHSYNEQFF. For the CDR3, the DNA is TGTGCCAGCAGCCTTCCGGGACAGGGGACACGTCACTCCTACAATGAGCAGTTCTTC.

V usage is TRBV25-1 and J usage is TRBJ2-1; D might be TRBD2 (5 bases). Germline V gives CDR1 MGHDK, CDR2 SYGVNS. The germline V and J ends were trimmed by 2 bases and 0 bases, with 8 bases remaining between them. The CDR3 covers 15 residues. The CDR3 DNA reads as TGTGCCAGCAGTGAAGGGAGTTCCTCCTACAATGAGCAGTTCTTC. Protein: CASSEGSSSYNEQFF.

This chain joins TRBV6-4 and TRBJ2-7, with D maybe TRBD2 (6 bases). CDR3 length: 15 residues. In germline, CDR1 is MRHNA, CDR2 SNTAGT. Trimming shortened V by 5 bases and J by 5 bases, and 19 bases separated the two germline ends. The CDR3 loop reads CASSPLASPLHEQYF. The DNA for the CDR3 is TGTGCCAGCAGTCCTCTAGCGTCACCACTCCACGAGCAGTACTTC.

The chain carries TRBV2 and TRBJ2-3, with no clear D. Germline values: CDR1 SNHLY, CDR2 FYNNEI. Between the trimmed V and J ends, which lost 8 bases and 0 bases, there was a span of 12 bases. CDR3 length: 14 amino acids. The CDR3 loop is CASVEVPSTDTQYF. The CDR3, as DNA: TGTGCCAGCGTAGAGGTCCCTAGCACAGATACGCAGTATTTT.

The rearrangement joins TRBV4-1 to TRBJ1-1; possible D gene TRBD1, 6 bases. This CDR3 is 17 amino acids long. Trimming shortened V by 3 bases and J by 0 bases, and 17 bases separated the two germline ends. Germline V gives CDR1 MGHRA, CDR2 YSYEKL. Here the CDR3 DNA reads TGCGCCAGCAGCCAGATACAACAGGGACCGATGAACACTGAAGCTTTCTTT. It codes for CASSQIQQGPMNTEAFF.

The chain uses TRBV29-1 and TRBJ2-2; D possibly corresponds to TRBD2 (6 bases). The length of the CDR3 is 13 residues. The V gene's germline CDR1 is SQVTM and CDR2 ANQGSEA. Trimming left V 3 bases short and J 3 bases short, with 8 bases between. The CDR3 loop is CSVEEGYTGELFF. The CDR3 DNA is TGCAGCGTTGAGGAGGGGTACACCGGGGAGCTGTTTTTT.

CDR3 amino acids: CASSDQAGTEQFF. DNA for the CDR3: TGTGCCAGCAGTGACCAGGCAGGGACTGAGCAGTTCTTC. This chain joins TRBV6-4 and TRBJ2-1, with D perhaps matching TRBD1 or TRBD2 (5 bases each). Trimming stripped 2 bases from V and 9 bases from J, with 11 bases between. Germline lookup yields CDR1 MRHNA and CDR2 SNTAGT. The CDR3 has 13 residues.

The V call is TRBV27, the J call TRBJ1-1; D is unclear. V dropped 5 bases and J dropped 7 bases, with 14 bases sitting between them. The germline V gene has CDR1 MNHEY and CDR2 SMNVEV (reference sequence). CDR3 length equals 13 residues. CDR3 in amino acids: CASSLRVAGEAFF. As DNA, the CDR3 is TGTGCCAGCAGTCTGAGGGTAGCGGGTGAAGCTTTCTTT.

In nucleotides, the CDR3 is TGTGCCAGCAGTATGGACAGGAGCTATGGCTACACCTTC. Translation: CASSMDRSYGYTF. The chain carries TRBV27 and TRBJ1-2; 7 positions match TRBD1. The CDR3 extends over 13 amino acids. Per germline, CDR1 MNHEY and CDR2 SMNVEV (reference sequence). V shed 5 bases and J 4 bases; nucleotides not matched to a gene: 4.

Here the CDR3 DNA reads TGTGCCAGCAGCGCCTCGACCCCGGGACGTCCCTACAATGAGCAGTTCTTC. Amino acid sequence: CASSASTPGRPYNEQFF. The genes are TRBV9 and TRBJ2-1; D may match TRBD1 or TRBD2 (5 bases each). CDR3 length: 17 amino acids. Trimming pared 3 bases from V and 2 bases from J, leaving 18 bases between. Germline V gives CDR1 SGDLS, CDR2 YYNGEE.

This chain connects TRBV14 to TRBJ1-2, with 7 bases lining up with TRBD1. With V trimmed by 2 bases and J by 7 bases, 4 bases remained unmatched. Germline values: CDR1 SGHDN, CDR2 FVKESK. The length of the CDR3 is 13 residues. CDR3 in DNA: TGTGCCAGCAGCCAACGACAGGGAATTGGCTACACCTTC. It encodes CASSQRQGIGYTF. Full variable domain (remainder filled in from reference TRBV14 and TRBJ1-2): EAGVTQFPSHSVIEKGQTVTLRCDPISGHDNLYWYRRVMGKEIKFLLHFVKESKQDESGMPNNRFLAERTGGTYSTLKVQPAELEDSGVYFCASSQRQGIGYTFGSGTRLTVV.

CDR3 in amino acids: CASSWTRYNEQFF. The DNA for the CDR3 is TGTGCCAGTAGTTGGACTAGGTACAATGAGCAGTTCTTC. This chain links TRBV19 with TRBJ2-1; 7 bases line up with TRBD2. The CDR3 spans 13 residues. V was clipped by 5 bases and J by 4 bases; unmatched bases: 2. The V gene's germline CDR1 is LNHDA and CDR2 SQIVND (reference sequence).

The sample holds one count of this clone. The J gene is TRBJ2-1, the V gene TRBV30; weak D call: TRBD2 (6 bases). Germline values: CDR1 GTSNPN, CDR2 SVGIG (reference sequence). CDR3 size: 16 residues. V shed 4 bases and J shed 5 bases, with 21 bases lying between them. Written as DNA, the CDR3 is TGTGCCTGGAATCGGCCGGGACTGAGCGTCGACAATGAGCAGTTCTTC. It translates to CAWNRPGLSVDNEQFF.